These 23 T cell receptor beta chains were all obtained from the same sample, sequenced in a study of regulatory T cells in long-lasting Graves disease (dated by TCRdb to about 2021). In light of the paper, this sample's time point label describes: persistent/refractory GD, antithyroid drugs over 5 years with positive TRAb. For both TCR sequencing and RNA sequencing, RNA was extracted from PBMCs using TRIzol. Receptor amplification or capture employed multiplex PCR. Sequencing took place on an Illumina HiSeq 4000. iRepertoire HTBI primers and Arm-PCR amplification of CDR3 regions were used to construct TCR beta libraries. In-frame beta chains were kept once TCRdb had trimmed the public reads at Q25 with fastp and called clones with MiXCR. Each CDR3 protein gets just one entry, which takes the most common genes and DNA from the rows behind it. This sample comprises a few hundred thousand distinct CDR3 sequences, roughly a quarter of them detected only once. The ten largest clones capture about a quarter of the sample.

This specimen consisted of peripheral blood mononuclear cells (PBMCs), obtained when the disease was refractory, from a patient treated with antithyroid drugs. The source is a female donor with Graves disease.

This clonotype appeared many times. J is TRBJ2-7 and V is TRBV28; 10 bases fit TRBD2. Germline V gene sequence: CDR1 MDHEN, CDR2 SYDVKM. The CDR3 is made up of 14 amino acids. The J segment lost 5 bases and the V segment lost 6 bases, leaving 7 bases of the junction unmatched. In DNA, the CDR3 is TGTGCCAGCAGCAAGCTAGCGGGAGTTAACGAGCAGTACTTC. It specifies CASSKLAGVNEQYF.

This clonotype has just a few counts. The J gene is TRBJ2-1, the V gene TRBV7-9; TRBD1 agrees at 7 bases. From germline, CDR1 is SEHNR and CDR2 FQNEAQ (reference sequence). V shed 0 bases, J shed 8 bases, and the junction held 7 bases outside the gene matches. This CDR3 has 15 amino acids. Here the CDR3 DNA reads TGTGCCAGCAGCTTAGCGGTACAGGGGTTTCATGAGCAGTTCTTC. Protein product: CASSLAVQGFHEQFF. The full variable domain, rest sourced from reference TRBV7-9 and TRBJ2-1, is DTGVSQNPRHKITKRGQNVTFRCDPISEHNRLYWYRQTLGQGPEFLTYFQNEAQLEKSRLLSDRFSAERPKGSFSTLEIQRTEQGDSAMYLCASSLAVQGFHEQFFGPGTRLTVL.

This clonotype showed up just a few times. V gene TRBV20-1 combines with J gene TRBJ2-4, with 11 positions matching TRBD1. The CDR3 extends over 17 amino acids. Per germline, CDR1 DFQATT and CDR2 SNEGSKA (reference sequence). V shed 5 bases and J 2 bases; nucleotides not matched to a gene: 11. The CDR3 loop is CSAERGQGVGTKNIQYF. DNA of the CDR3: TGCAGTGCTGAACGGGGACAGGGGGTAGGGACCAAAAACATTCAGTACTTC.

This clonotype was picked up a small number of times. This rearrangement joins TRBV28 to TRBJ2-1, with 10 bases aligning to TRBD1. With V trimmed by 10 bases and J by 3 bases, 9 bases remained unmatched. The CDR3 loop spans 15 amino acids. Germline V gene lookup returns CDR1 MDHEN and CDR2 SYDVKM. The CDR3 nucleotides are TGTGCCATCTTCCGTGGGACAGGGGACTACAATGAGCAGTTCTTC. It encodes CAIFRGTGDYNEQFF.

This clonotype was observed a few times. This chain connects TRBV10-3 to TRBJ1-2, with 8 bases aligning to TRBD1. The CDR3 covers 16 residues. With 5 bases clipped from V and 8 bases from J, the junction kept 16 bases outside the gene matches. Germline assignment: CDR1 ENHRY and CDR2 SYGVKD. The CDR3 region is CAISSGQGGTLGGYTF. CDR3 sequence (DNA): TGTGCCATCAGTTCAGGACAGGGTGGAACCTTAGGCGGCTACACCTTC.

V gene TRBV29-1 combines with J gene TRBJ2-2, with a possible D match to TRBD2 (6 bases). This CDR3 spans 14 amino acids. Germline V gives CDR1 SQVTM, CDR2 ANQGSEA. The ends were cut back, 2 bases at V and 6 bases at J, with 13 bases in the middle. CDR3 loop: CSVETGGKAGELFF. In DNA form, the CDR3 reads TGCAGCGTTGAAACGGGCGGGAAGGCCGGGGAGCTGTTTTTT.

This chain uses TRBV29-1 with TRBJ1-1, with 7 bases fitting TRBD1. CDR1 and CDR2 from the germline V gene are SQVTM and ANQGSEA. Trimming at V came to 7 bases and at J to 5 bases, leaving 7 bases not matched to a gene. The CDR3 has 12 residues. CDR3 coding DNA: TGCAGCGAATCGACAGGGCGAACTGAAGCTTTCTTT. It is translated as CSESTGRTEAFF.

This rearrangement joins TRBV11-3 to TRBJ2-2, with a tentative D call TRBD2 (6 bases). V lost 5 bases to trimming and J lost 6 bases, with 16 bases between them. Per germline, CDR1 SGHNT and CDR2 YENEEA. The CDR3 is made up of 15 amino acids. CDR3 nucleotide sequence: TGTGCCAGCAGCGGTCAGACTAGACGGGCCGGGGAGCTGTTTTTT. It encodes CASSGQTRRAGELFF. Looking up the rest from reference TRBV11-3 and TRBJ2-2 gives the full variable domain: EAGVVQSPRYKIIEKKQPVAFWCNPISGHNTLYWYLQNLGQGPELLIRYENEEAVDDSQLPKDRFSAERLKGVDSTLKIQPAELGDSAVYLCASSGQTRRAGELFFGEGSRLTVL.

There are a few counts of this clonotype. This chain uses TRBV20-1 with TRBJ2-7, with TRBD1 matching over 8 bases. After removal of 2 bases from V and 4 bases from J, the junction contained 10 bases not matched to a gene. The CDR3 length is 15 residues. From germline, CDR1 is DFQATT and CDR2 SNEGSKA (reference sequence). CDR3 loop: CSARSPGTGPYEQYF. The DNA for the CDR3 is TGCAGTGCTAGATCCCCCGGGACAGGCCCATACGAGCAGTACTTC.

Notes on this clonotype: At one end, the junction sequence differs from germline, possibly due to a read error. The chain recombines TRBV20-1 with TRBJ2-4; D gene ambiguous. The CDR3 is made up of 17 amino acids. Germline V gene data show CDR1 as DFQATT and CDR2 as SNEGSKA (reference sequence). CDR3 in amino acids: CGARVHGQSLAKNIQYF. The DNA of the CDR3 is TGCGGTGCTAGGGTTCACGGGCAATCGCTAGCCAAAAACATTCAGTACTTC.

Regarding this clonotype: A single base separates this from a much larger clone, so it may be a read error. CDR3 region: CASSEAQEQFF. The CDR3 DNA is TGTGCCAGCAGTGAAGCTCAGGAGCAGTTCTTC. This chain uses TRBV2 with TRBJ2-1; D gene uncertain. In germline, CDR1 is SNHLY, CDR2 FYNNEI. This CDR3 is 11 amino acids long. Trimming stripped 0 bases from V and 10 bases from J, with 4 bases between.

This clonotype was seen only a few times. The chain employs TRBV19 and TRBJ1-2, with 7 bases fitting TRBD1. Unmatched junction bases numbered 7, after V lost 5 bases and J lost 7 bases. In germline, CDR1 is LNHDA, CDR2 SQIVND (reference sequence). CDR3 length: 13 residues. CDR3 sequence: CASSGQERGGYTF. The CDR3, as DNA: TGTGCCAGTAGTGGACAGGAAAGGGGTGGCTACACCTTC.

This clonotype came up a few times. V usage is TRBV3-1 and J usage is TRBJ1-6, with D possibly matching TRBD1 (5 bases). The germline CDR1 and CDR2 sequences are LGHDT and YNNKEL (reference sequence). The CDR3 extends over 15 amino acids. V shed 1 base and J shed 10 bases, with 14 bases lying between them. Here the CDR3 DNA reads TGTGCCAGCAGCCAAGGTCAGGGCAGTGTCTCACCCCTCCACTTT. It translates to CASSQGQGSVSPLHF.

The V gene is TRBV7-2, the J gene TRBJ1-2, with unresolved D. The V gene lost 1 base and the J gene lost 14 bases, with 14 bases spanning the gap. This CDR3 region has 12 residues. Germline CDR1 reads SGHTA; CDR2 reads FQGNSA. The CDR3 DNA reads TGTGCCAGCAGCTTAGATCGACGGGATAGGACCTTC. This translates into CASSLDRRDRTF.

There are many counts of this clonotype. The chain has TRBV7-2 and TRBJ1-2; D may be TRBD1 (5 bases). The CDR3 runs to 14 residues. The ends were cut back, 5 bases at V and 4 bases at J, with 14 bases in the middle. The germline CDR1 and CDR2 sequences are SGHTA and FQGNSA. This CDR3 is CASSLGAQLYGYTF. The DNA for the CDR3 is TGTGCCAGCAGCCTCGGGGCACAGCTCTATGGCTACACCTTC.

This clonotype was detected many times. The chain is built from TRBV2 and TRBJ1-4; TRBD1 is a possible D gene (6 bases). Trimming stripped 5 bases from V and 3 bases from J, with 13 bases between. The CDR3 spans 15 residues. CDR1 is SNHLY, CDR2 FYNNEI, per germline. The CDR3 reads CASSKQGWANEKLFF. In DNA form, the CDR3 reads TGTGCCAGCAGTAAACAGGGATGGGCTAATGAAAAACTGTTTTTT.

This clonotype was counted many times. This chain uses TRBV3-1 with TRBJ2-5, with D perhaps being TRBD1 or TRBD2 (5 bases each). The CDR3 totals 13 residues. The V end lost 0 bases, the J end lost 9 bases, and 11 bases lay between the germline ends. From germline, CDR1 is LGHDT and CDR2 YNNKEL (reference sequence). The CDR3 here is CASSQDIRGAQYF. Written as DNA, the CDR3 is TGTGCCAGCAGCCAAGATATTAGGGGAGCCCAGTACTTC.

Notes on this clonotype: Just one base apart from a much larger clone, this may be a read error. V and J are TRBV11-2 and TRBJ2-2; D may correspond to TRBD1 or TRBD2 (5 bases each). The CDR3 has 14 residues. Germline V gene lookup returns CDR1 SGHAT and CDR2 FQNNGV. Trimming removed 1 base at V and 6 bases at J, with 9 bases between. CDR3 protein: CASSLGWGPGELFF. The DNA for the CDR3 is TGTGCCAGCAGCTTAGGATGGGGACCCGGGGAGCTGTTTTTT.

The CDR3 sequence: CSVERWQNYGYTF. CDR3 bases: TGCAGCGTTGAAAGATGGCAGAACTATGGCTACACCTTC. This chain connects TRBV29-1 to TRBJ1-2; D gene uncertain. This CDR3 region has 13 residues. Trimming took off 2 bases at V and 2 bases at J, with 9 bases between the two ends. Germline CDR1 is SQVTM and CDR2 is ANQGSEA.

This clonotype was counted ten times or more. V gene TRBV24-1 combines with J gene TRBJ2-6; D remains unclear. CDR1 is KGHDR, CDR2 SFDVKD, per germline. The V and J ends lost 9 bases and 1 base respectively, with 9 bases between them. This CDR3 has 14 residues. CDR3 sequence reads: CATQGRSGANVLTF. The CDR3 region has the DNA TGTGCCACCCAAGGACGTTCTGGGGCCAACGTCCTGACTTTC.

The V call is TRBV7-9, the J call TRBJ1-4; D might be TRBD1 (5 bases). V was clipped by 8 bases and J by 7 bases, with 17 bases between them. This CDR3 region has 14 residues. Germline V gives CDR1 SEHNR, CDR2 FQNEAQ (reference sequence). The CDR3: CASVLSGTAEKLFF. The CDR3 bases are TGTGCCAGCGTTCTGTCCGGGACGGCTGAAAAACTGTTTTTT.

CDR3 sequence reads: CASSVGASGSYEQYF. The DNA of the CDR3 is TGTGCCAGCAGCGTAGGCGCGAGCGGCTCCTACGAGCAGTACTTC. The chain recombines TRBV2 with TRBJ2-7; TRBD2 is a possible D gene (5 bases). V shed 6 bases and J shed 0 bases, with 15 bases lying between them. CDR3 length equals 15 residues. Germline CDR1 reads SNHLY; CDR2 reads FYNNEI.

This clonotype has more than one count but fewer than ten. The chain couples TRBV11-2 to TRBJ2-2, with D possibly being TRBD2 (5 bases). The germline V gene encodes CDR1 SGHAT and CDR2 FQNNGV. Trimming removed 0 bases from V and 8 bases from J, with 10 bases in between. The CDR3 has 14 amino acids. CDR3 loop: CASSLEVGAGELFF. The CDR3 DNA reads TGTGCCAGCAGCTTAGAGGTGGGAGCTGGGGAGCTGTTTTTT.